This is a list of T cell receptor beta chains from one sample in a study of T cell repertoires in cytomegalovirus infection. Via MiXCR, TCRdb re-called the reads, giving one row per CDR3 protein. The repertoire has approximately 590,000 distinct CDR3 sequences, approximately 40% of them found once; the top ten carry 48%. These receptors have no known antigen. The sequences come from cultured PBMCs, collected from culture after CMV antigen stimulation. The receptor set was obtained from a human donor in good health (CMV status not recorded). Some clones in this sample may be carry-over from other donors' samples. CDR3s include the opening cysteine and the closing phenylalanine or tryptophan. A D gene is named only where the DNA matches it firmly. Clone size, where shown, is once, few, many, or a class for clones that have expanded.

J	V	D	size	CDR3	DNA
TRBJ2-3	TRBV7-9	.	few	CASSTQGISTDTQYF	TGTGCCAGCAGCACCCAGGGGATTAGCACAGATACGCAGTATTTT
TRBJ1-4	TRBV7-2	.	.	CASSPRPLFDTRNERLFF	TGTGCCAGCAGCCCCCGCCCCCTTTTTGACACAAGGAATGAAAGACTGTTTTTT
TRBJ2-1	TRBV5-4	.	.	CASSSRRDQYNEQFF	TGTGCCAGCAGCTCGAGGCGGGACCAGTACAATGAGCAGTTCTTC
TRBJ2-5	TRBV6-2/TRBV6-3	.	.	CASSYQQPGTQYF	TGTGCCAGCAGTTATCAACAGCCAGGGACCCAGTACTTC
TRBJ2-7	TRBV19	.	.	CASTPNRGGLREQYF	TGTGCCAGTACCCCTAATAGGGGGGGCTTGAGGGAGCAGTACTTC
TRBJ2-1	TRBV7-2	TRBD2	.	CASSLHLTSGVYNEQFF	TGTGCCAGCAGCCTCCATTTGACTAGCGGGGTCTACAATGAGCAGTTCTTC
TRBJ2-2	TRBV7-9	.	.	CASSLGQPITGELFF	TGTGCCAGCAGCTTAGGCCAGCCCATCACCGGGGAGCTGTTTTTT
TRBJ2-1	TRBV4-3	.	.	CASSQDLASYNEQFF	TGCGCCAGCAGCCAAGATCTCGCCTCCTACAATGAGCAGTTCTTC
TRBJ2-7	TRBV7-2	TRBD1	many	CASSWTGGSYEQYF	TGTGCCAGCAGCTGGACAGGGGGTTCGTACGAGCAGTACTTC
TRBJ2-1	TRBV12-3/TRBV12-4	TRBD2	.	CASRGPGLAGDEQFF	TGTGCCAGCAGGGGCCCGGGACTAGCGGGCGATGAGCAGTTCTTC
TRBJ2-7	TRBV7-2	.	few	CASKGYEQYF	TGTGCCAGCAAGGGTTACGAGCAGTACTTC
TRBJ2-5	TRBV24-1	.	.	CATSDAVGYQETQYF	TGTGCCACCAGTGATGCCGTGGGGTACCAAGAGACCCAGTACTTC
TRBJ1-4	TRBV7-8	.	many	CASSLGHNEKLFF	TGTGCCAGCAGCTTAGGACATAATGAAAAACTGTTTTTT
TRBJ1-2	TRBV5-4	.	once	CASSLYREVYTF	TGTGCCAGCAGCTTGTACAGGGAAGTATACACCTTC
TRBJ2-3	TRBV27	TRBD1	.	CASSKPRGRIDTQYF	TGTGCCAGCAGTAAGCCGAGGGGGCGGATAGATACGCAGTATTTT
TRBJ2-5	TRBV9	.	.	CASSPPTSSQETQYF	TGTGCCAGCAGCCCCCCCACTAGTTCCCAAGAGACCCAGTACTTC
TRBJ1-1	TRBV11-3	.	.	CASSLTTGTTEAFF	TGTGCCAGCAGCTTGACTACAGGGACCACTGAAGCTTTCTTT
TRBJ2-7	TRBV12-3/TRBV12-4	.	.	CASSSSSDEQYF	TGTGCCAGCAGTTCTAGTTCCGACGAGCAGTACTTC
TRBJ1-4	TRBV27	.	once	CASSSGGWGEKLFF	TGTGCCAGCAGTTCGGGAGGATGGGGTGAAAAACTGTTTTTT
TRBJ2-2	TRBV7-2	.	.	CASSYPRGAWNTGELFF	TGTGCCAGCAGCTACCCCCGCGGGGCGTGGAACACCGGGGAGCTGTTTTTT
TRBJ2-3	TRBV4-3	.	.	CASSQGPWPDTQYF	TGCGCCAGCAGCCAAGGACCCTGGCCAGATACGCAGTATTTT
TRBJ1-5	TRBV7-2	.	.	CASSLSQGGLQPQHF	TGTGCCAGCAGCTTATCCCAGGGAGGATTGCAGCCCCAGCATTTT
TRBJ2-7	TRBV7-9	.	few	CASSFPGLSYEQYF	TGTGCCAGCAGCTTCCCAGGGTTGAGCTACGAGCAGTACTTC
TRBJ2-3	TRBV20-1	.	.	CSARTAGDTQYF	TGCAGTGCTAGGACCGCCGGGGATACGCAGTATTTT
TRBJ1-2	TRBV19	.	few	CASTSTPGLNYGYTF	TGTGCCAGTACCTCCACGCCCGGATTGAACTATGGCTACACCTTC
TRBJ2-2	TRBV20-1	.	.	CSARLEGNTGELFF	TGCAGTGCTAGGCTCGAGGGGAACACCGGGGAGCTGTTTTTT
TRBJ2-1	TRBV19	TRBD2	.	CASRPGTSIGNEQFF	TGTGCCAGTCGCCCCGGGACTAGTATAGGGAATGAGCAGTTCTTC
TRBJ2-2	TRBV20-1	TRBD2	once	CSARGLAGSGELFF	TGCAGTGCTAGGGGGCTAGCGGGATCGGGGGAGCTGTTTTTT
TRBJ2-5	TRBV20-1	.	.	CSQSLGLIETQYF	TGCAGTCAGAGTTTGGGGTTGATAGAGACCCAGTACTTC
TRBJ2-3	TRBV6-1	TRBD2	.	CASSGPTSRGADTQYF	TGTGCCAGCAGTGGACCGACTAGCCGCGGCGCAGATACGCAGTATTTT
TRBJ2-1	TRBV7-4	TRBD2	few	CASSQGLAEQFF	TGTGCCAGCAGCCAGGGACTAGCGGAGCAGTTCTTC
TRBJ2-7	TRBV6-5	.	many	CASSPPGQYEQYF	TGTGCCAGCAGTCCGCCGGGACAATACGAGCAGTACTTC
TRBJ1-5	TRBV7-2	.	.	CASSLLRDDSNQPQHF	TGTGCCAGCAGCTTATTGCGAGATGATAGCAATCAGCCCCAGCATTTT
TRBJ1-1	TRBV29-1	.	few	CSGRIMNTEAFF	TGCAGCGGGAGAATCATGAACACTGAAGCTTTCTTT
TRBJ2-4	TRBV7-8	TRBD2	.	CASSLSGGDIQYF	TGTGCCAGCAGCTTATCGGGAGGGGACATTCAGTACTTC
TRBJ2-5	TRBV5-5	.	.	CASSGPADQETQYF	TGTGCCAGCAGCGGCCCCGCGGACCAAGAGACCCAGTACTTC
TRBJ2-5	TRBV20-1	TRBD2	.	CSALLWTSEETQYF	TGCAGTGCCCTCCTATGGACTAGCGAAGAGACCCAGTACTTC
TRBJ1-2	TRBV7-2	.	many	CASSLGAGANYGYTF	TGTGCCAGCAGCTTAGGGGCGGGAGCTAACTATGGCTACACCTTC
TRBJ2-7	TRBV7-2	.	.	CASSLVGTDEQYF	TGTGCCAGCAGCTTAGTGGGTACGGACGAGCAGTACTTC
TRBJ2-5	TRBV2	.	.	CASSEEVSHKETQYF	TGTGCCAGCAGTGAAGAGGTGTCCCATAAAGAGACCCAGTACTTC
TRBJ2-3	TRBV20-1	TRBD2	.	CSAREGGGADTQYF	TGCAGTGCTAGAGAGGGCGGGGGTGCAGATACGCAGTATTTT
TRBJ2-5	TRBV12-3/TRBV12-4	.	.	CASSPPRGAQETQYF	TGTGCCAGCAGTCCTCCTCGGGGGGCCCAAGAGACCCAGTACTTC
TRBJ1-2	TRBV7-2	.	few	CASSPTWDPSYGYTF	TGTGCCAGCAGCCCAACGTGGGACCCGAGCTATGGCTACACCTTC
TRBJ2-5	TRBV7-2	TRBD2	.	CDSSLFYLAGAVVETQYF	TGTGACAGCAGCTTATTCTATCTAGCGGGGGCGGTCGTCGAGACCCAGTACTTC
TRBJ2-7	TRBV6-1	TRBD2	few	CASSRTGLGGYEQYF	TGTGCCAGCAGCCGTACTGGACTAGGCGGTTACGAGCAGTACTTC
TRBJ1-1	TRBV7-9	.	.	CASSNSDMNTEAFF	TGTGCCAGCAGCAACTCCGACATGAACACTGAAGCTTTCTTT
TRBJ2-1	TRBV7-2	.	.	CASSLVRGGRTYNEQFF	TGTGCCAGCAGCTTAGTTAGGGGTGGGAGGACCTACAATGAGCAGTTCTTC
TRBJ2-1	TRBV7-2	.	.	CASSSLQVRDEQFF	TGTGCCAGCAGCTCCCTTCAGGTAAGGGATGAGCAGTTCTTC
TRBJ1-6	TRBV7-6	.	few	CASSSQVLEFSPLHF	TGTGCCAGCAGCTCCCAGGTCCTCGAATTTTCACCCCTCCACTTT
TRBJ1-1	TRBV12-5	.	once	CASGAETEAFF	TGTGCTAGTGGTGCGGAGACTGAAGCTTTCTTT
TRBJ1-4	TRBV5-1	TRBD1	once	CASSLAPTGINEKLFF	TGCGCCAGCAGCTTGGCCCCGACAGGGATTAATGAAAAACTGTTTTTT
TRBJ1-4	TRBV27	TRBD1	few	CASSPGTAPTEELFF	TGTGCCAGCAGTCCGGGGACAGCCCCAACCGAAGAACTGTTTTTT
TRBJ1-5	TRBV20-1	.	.	CSAREVGGAGQPQHF	TGCAGTGCTAGGGAGGTGGGGGGGGCCGGTCAGCCCCAGCATTTT
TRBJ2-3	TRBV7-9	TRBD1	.	CASSLGQGRLTISTDTQYF	TGTGCCAGCAGCTTAGGACAGGGAAGATTGACTATTAGCACAGATACGCAGTATTTT
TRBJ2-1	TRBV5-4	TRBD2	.	CASSQGTSGSRSSYNEQFF	TGTGCCAGCAGCCAAGGGACTAGCGGGAGTCGCAGCTCCTACAATGAGCAGTTCTTC
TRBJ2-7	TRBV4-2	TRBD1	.	CASSQAGTGGYEQYF	TGTGCCAGCAGCCAGGCCGGGACAGGGGGCTACGAGCAGTACTTC
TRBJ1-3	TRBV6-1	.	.	CASRRGKGNTIYF	TGTGCCAGCAGGAGGGGAAAGGGAAACACCATATATTTT